The 18 T cell receptor beta chains below come from one sample, sequenced in a study of blood T cell repertoires in COVID-19. Clones were sequenced by immunoSEQ multiplex PCR, and TCRdb holds only the in-frame ones, with some missing. In the table there are 68,000 or so clones, 80% to 90% of which are singletons. Material for sequencing was peripheral blood. The receptors derive from a man aged 50 or older with acute or convalescent COVID-19.

The gene calls are TRBV6-6 and TRBJ2-7, with D tentatively TRBD2 (6 bases). This CDR3 spans 15 amino acids. Germline V lookup: CDR1 MNHNY, CDR2 SVGAGI (reference sequence). V lost 7 bases and J 2 bases, leaving 18 bases between the germline ends. The CDR3 nucleotides are TGTGCCAGCAAAAGGGCCCCGGAGGGGCCCTACGAGCAGTACGTC. Protein product: CASKRAPEGPYEQYV.

The chain links TRBV19 to TRBJ2-2, with D perhaps matching TRBD2 (7 bases). V lost 4 bases and J lost 6, with 15 bases in between. The CDR3 length is 15 residues. The V gene's germline CDR1 is LNHDA and CDR2 SQIVND (reference sequence). The CDR3 region has the DNA TGTGCCAGTAGTACACAGGGAGGGTTTGCCGGGGAGCTGTTTTTT. Its protein product is CASSTQGGFAGELFF.

This chain uses TRBV7-9 with TRBJ1-6; D is unresolved. With 1 base removed from V and 1 base from J, the gap between germline ends came to 8 bases. CDR1 is SEHNR, CDR2 FQNEAQ, per germline (reference sequence). CDR3 length equals 16 residues. In DNA form, the CDR3 reads TGTGCCAGCAGCTTAGAGTCGGTATCCTATAATTCACCCCTCCACTTT. This translates into CASSLESVSYNSPLHF.

The CDR3 protein is CASSPQVVGETQYF. The CDR3 DNA reads as TGTGCCAGTAGCCCCCAGGTAGTCGGAGAGACCCAGTACTTC. The V call is TRBV19, the J call TRBJ2-5; no clear D gene. This CDR3 region has 14 residues. Germline V gene sequence: CDR1 LNHDA, CDR2 SQIVND (reference sequence). Trimming shortened V by 6 bases and J by 4 bases, and 15 bases separated the two germline ends.

The chain combines TRBV3-1 (or the pseudogene TRBV3-2) with TRBJ1-1; TRBD1 is a possible D gene (5 bases). V was trimmed by 1 base and J by 6 bases, leaving 9 bases between them. This CDR3 comprises 13 residues. Germline-derived CDR1 and CDR2 are LGHDT and YNNKEL (reference sequence). The CDR3 sequence: CASSQVGEAEAFF. CDR3 DNA: TGTGCCAGCAGCCAAGTGGGGGAGGCTGAAGCTTTCTTT.

J is TRBJ2-1 and V is TRBV5-1; D uncertain. Germline CDR1 reads SGHRS; CDR2 reads YFSETQ. With 0 bases removed from V and 0 bases from J, the gap between germline ends came to 7 bases. The CDR3 has 15 residues. CDR3 in DNA: TGCGCCAGCAGCTTGGCTGGCTTCTCCTACAATGAGCAGTTCTTC. Protein product: CASSLAGFSYNEQFF.

This chain connects TRBV7-9 to TRBJ2-7; 8 bases match TRBD1. The CDR3 totals 14 residues. Trimming at V came to 6 bases and at J to 3 bases, leaving 7 bases not matched to a gene. The germline V gene encodes CDR1 SEHNR and CDR2 FQNEAQ (reference sequence). The CDR3 spells CASSFFTGGYEQYF. As DNA, the CDR3 is TGTGCCAGCAGTTTTTTCACAGGGGGCTACGAGCAGTACTTC.

This chain links TRBV28 with TRBJ1-5; 7 nucleotides line up with TRBD1. J was trimmed by 7 bases and V by 6 bases; bases with no gene match: 24. CDR1 is MDHEN and CDR2 is SYDVKM in the germline V gene. The CDR3 extends over 19 amino acids. CDR3 region: CASSTAPSGRGFKWQPQHF. The DNA for the CDR3 is TGTGCCAGCAGCACCGCTCCTAGTGGCAGGGGGTTTAAGTGGCAGCCCCAGCATTTT. Drawing the rest from reference TRBV28 and TRBJ1-5, the complete variable domain is DVKVTQSSRYLVKRTGEKVFLECVQDMDHENMFWYRQDPGLGLRLIYFSYDVKMKEKGDIPEGYSVSREKKERFSLILESASTNQTSMYLCASSTAPSGRGFKWQPQHFGDGTRLSIL.

The CDR3 sequence: CASSQDSHAEAGYTF. In DNA, the CDR3 is TGCGCCAGCAGCCAAGATTCTCATGCGGAGGCAGGCTACACCTTC. The chain employs TRBV4-3 and TRBJ1-2; D gene unclear. Germline lookup yields CDR1 LGHNA and CDR2 YSLEER. Trimming shortened V by 0 bases and J by 8 bases, and 16 bases separated the two germline ends. The CDR3 totals 15 residues.

This clone was found once. The J gene is TRBJ1-5, the V gene TRBV5-6; 8 bases line up with TRBD1. Trimming at V came to 5 bases and at J to 6 bases, leaving 13 bases not matched to a gene. This CDR3 is built from 16 residues. Germline V gives CDR1 SGHDT, CDR2 YYEEEE. This chain's CDR3 is CASSSSGQGIVQPQHF. The CDR3 DNA is TGTGCCAGCAGTTCGTCCGGACAGGGAATAGTTCAGCCCCAGCATTTT.

CDR3 region: CASSTTGRDKNIQYF. The CDR3 nucleotides read TGTGCCAGCAGTACTACCGGGAGGGACAAAAACATTCAGTACTTC. The rearrangement uses TRBV6-2 or TRBV6-3 and TRBJ2-4; 8 positions match TRBD2. Germline V gene data show CDR1 as MNHEY and CDR2 as SVGEGT. The CDR3 consists of 15 residues. J gave up 3 bases and V 5 bases, and 6 bases lay outside the gene matches.

The count of this clone is one. The rearrangement links TRBV7-3 to TRBJ2-7; 9 nucleotides agree with TRBD1. CDR3 length equals 13 residues. The V gene end was trimmed by 4 bases and the J gene end by 6 bases; junction bases not matched to a gene: 4. CDR1 SGHTA and CDR2 FQGTGA come from the germline V gene. The CDR3 protein is CASSSTGGAEQYF. In nucleotides, the CDR3 is TGTGCCAGCAGCTCGACAGGGGGTGCCGAGCAGTACTTC. Full variable domain (missing parts from reference TRBV7-3 and TRBJ2-7): GAGVSQTPSNKVTEKGKYVELRCDPISGHTALYWYRQSLGQGPEFLIYFQGTGAADDSGLPNDRFFAVRPEGSVSTLKIQRTERGDSAVYLCASSSTGGAEQYFGPGTRLTVT.

This rearrangement joins TRBV3-1 (or the pseudogene TRBV3-2) to TRBJ1-3; no reliable D call. CDR1 LGHDT and CDR2 YNNKEL come from the germline V gene (reference sequence). The germline V and J ends were trimmed by 1 base and 4 bases, with 11 bases remaining between them. This CDR3 region has 15 residues. DNA of the CDR3: TGTGCCAGCAGCCAAGCGGGAGGGCGGGGAAACACCATATATTTT. Translating gives CASSQAGGRGNTIYF.

This chain joins TRBV18 and TRBJ2-3; 11 bases align to TRBD2. The CDR3 extends over 16 amino acids. Germline V gene sequence: CDR1 KGHSH, CDR2 LQKENI. V gave up 3 bases and J gave up 3 bases; unmatched junction bases: 5. CDR3 sequence reads: CASSPSGTSGTDTQYF. CDR3 coding DNA: TGTGCCAGCTCACCTTCCGGGACTAGCGGAACAGATACGCAGTATTTT.

J is TRBJ2-6 and V is TRBV5-1; TRBD1 agrees at 12 bases. Trimming removed 4 bases from V and 0 bases from J; junction bases left unmatched: 5. The CDR3 consists of 18 residues. Germline loops: CDR1 SGHRS, CDR2 YFSETQ. The CDR3 region has the DNA TGCGCCAGCAGCGAGGGACAGGGGGCCAACTCTGGGGCCAACGTCCTGACTTTC. Its protein product is CASSEGQGANSGANVLTF.

The chain uses TRBV5-1 and TRBJ1-5; TRBD1 matches 7 bases. The V gene's germline CDR1 is SGHRS and CDR2 YFSETQ. The CDR3 contains 14 residues. The junction had 5 bases not matched to a gene; V was cut back by 5 bases and J by 3 bases. The CDR3 bases are TGCGCCAGCAGGGGTGACAGGGACAATCAGCCCCAGCATTTT. Translated, it gives CASRGDRDNQPQHF.

The chain recombines TRBV4-3 with TRBJ2-1; TRBD2 matches 8 bases. CDR1 is LGHNA, CDR2 YSLEER, per germline. This CDR3 has 15 amino acids. The V and J ends lost 2 bases and 5 bases, in that order; junction bases with no gene match: 5. CDR3 in DNA: TGCGCCAGCAGCCAATCCGGGACTAGGGACAATGAGCAGTTCTTC. The encoded protein is CASSQSGTRDNEQFF.

Here the CDR3 reads CSVESRSMGGLSGYTF. The CDR3 coding sequence is TGCAGCGTTGAATCCCGAAGTATGGGGGGGCTGAGTGGCTACACCTTC. The chain uses TRBV29-1 and TRBJ1-2, with D possibly matching TRBD1 (6 bases). The CDR3 is 16 residues long. CDR1 SQVTM and CDR2 ANQGSEA come from the germline V gene. V was cut by 2 bases and J by 7 bases, with 23 bases left in between. The full variable domain, in which reference TRBV29-1 and TRBJ1-2 provide the parts outside the CDR3, is SAVISQKPSRDICQRGTSLTIQCQVDSQVTMMFWYRQQPGQSLTLIATANQGSEATYESGFVIDKFPISRPNLTFSTLTVSNMSPEDSSIYLCSVESRSMGGLSGYTFGSGTRLTVV.